This T cell receptor beta chain was recovered during a study of tumor-infiltrating lymphocytes in primary liver carcinoma. Looking at the study overall: Spanning 30 to 69 years of age, the patients were men and women. Regarding the study as a whole: Paired tumor-adjacent and tumor-blood samples overlapped less than tumor region pairs did.

Researchers generated TCR beta cDNA from 500 to 600 ng of total RNA, relying on a constant-region primer. ARM-PCR, slightly modified, supplied the TCR beta libraries through three nested multiplex PCR rounds. Primers for the first two PCR rounds were TRBV1-TRBV30 forward primers and a C-beta reverse primer (about 11 cycles per round). TCRdb itself ran the multiplex PCR reads through MiXCR, one entry per CDR3 protein. The table lists approximately 110,000 distinct CDR3 sequences, 60% to 75% of them singletons. Trimming cost V 4 bases and J 1 base, with 16 bases left between them. This CDR3 is built from 15 residues. Germline V lookup: CDR1 GTSNPN, CDR2 SVGIG (reference sequence). This clonotype came up many times. Its target is not known. Both RNA and DNA were isolated together from around 20-30 mg of bulk tissue that had not been sorted.

This clonotype was sampled from a woman aged 60-70 years with primary liver carcinoma and hepatitis B virus infection. This chain uses TRBV30 with TRBJ1-1, with a possible D match to TRBD1 (5 bases). Sequencing used liver tumor tissue from sampling region 3. As to subset: tumor region T3, left-lateral pole. This CDR3 is CAWINPGLRNTEAFF. CDR3 nucleotide sequence: TGTGCCTGGATCAACCCAGGGCTCCGGAACACTGAAGCTTTCTTT.